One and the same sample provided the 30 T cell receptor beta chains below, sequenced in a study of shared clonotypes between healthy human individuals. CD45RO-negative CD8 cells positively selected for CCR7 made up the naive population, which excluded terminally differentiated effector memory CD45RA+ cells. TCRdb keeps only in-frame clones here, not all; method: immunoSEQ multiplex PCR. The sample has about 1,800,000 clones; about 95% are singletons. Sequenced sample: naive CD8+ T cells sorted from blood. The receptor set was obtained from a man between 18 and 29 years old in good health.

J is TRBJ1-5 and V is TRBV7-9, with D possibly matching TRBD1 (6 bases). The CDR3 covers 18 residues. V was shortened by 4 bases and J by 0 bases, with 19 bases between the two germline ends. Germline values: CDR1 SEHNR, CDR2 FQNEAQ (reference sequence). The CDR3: CASSWGFGGPDSNQPQHF. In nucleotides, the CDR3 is TGTGCCAGCAGCTGGGGTTTCGGGGGGCCGGATAGCAATCAGCCCCAGCATTTT.

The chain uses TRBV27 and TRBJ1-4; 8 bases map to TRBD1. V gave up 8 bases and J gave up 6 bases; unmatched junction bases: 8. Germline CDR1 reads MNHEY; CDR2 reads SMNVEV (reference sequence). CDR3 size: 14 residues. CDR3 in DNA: TGTGCCAGCCGCCCAGGGGGCGCGGATGAAAAACTGTTTTTT. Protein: CASRPGGADEKLFF.

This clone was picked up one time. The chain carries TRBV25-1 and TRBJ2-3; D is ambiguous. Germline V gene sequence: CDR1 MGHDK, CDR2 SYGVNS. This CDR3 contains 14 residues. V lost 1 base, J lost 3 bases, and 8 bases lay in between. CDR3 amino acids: CASSEFGETDTQYF. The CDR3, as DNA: TGTGCCAGCAGTGAATTTGGGGAAACAGATACGCAGTATTTT.

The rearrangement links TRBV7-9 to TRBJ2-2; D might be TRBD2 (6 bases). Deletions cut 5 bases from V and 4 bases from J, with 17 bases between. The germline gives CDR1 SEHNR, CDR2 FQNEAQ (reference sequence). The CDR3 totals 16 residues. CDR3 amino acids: CASSPPTGLGTGELFF. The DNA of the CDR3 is TGTGCCAGCAGCCCGCCGACGGGACTGGGCACCGGGGAGCTGTTTTTT.

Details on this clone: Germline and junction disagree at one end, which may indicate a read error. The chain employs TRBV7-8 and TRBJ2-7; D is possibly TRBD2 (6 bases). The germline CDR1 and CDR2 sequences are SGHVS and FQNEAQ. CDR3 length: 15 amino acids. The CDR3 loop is CASSPAGSSDVERYF. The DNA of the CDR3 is TGTGCCAGCAGCCCGGCGGGGTCATCCGACGTAGAGCGGTACTTC.

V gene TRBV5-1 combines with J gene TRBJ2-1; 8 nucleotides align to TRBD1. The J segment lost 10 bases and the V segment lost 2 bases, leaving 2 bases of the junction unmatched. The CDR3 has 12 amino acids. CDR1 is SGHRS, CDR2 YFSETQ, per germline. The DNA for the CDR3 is TGCGCCAGCAGCTTTGACAGGGGCGAGCAGTTCTTC. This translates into CASSFDRGEQFF. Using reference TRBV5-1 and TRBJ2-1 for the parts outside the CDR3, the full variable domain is KAGVTQTPRYLIKTRGQQVTLSCSPISGHRSVSWYQQTPGQGLQFLFEYFSETQRNKGNFPGRFSGRQFSNSRSEMNVSTLELGDSALYLCASSFDRGEQFFGPGTRLTVL.

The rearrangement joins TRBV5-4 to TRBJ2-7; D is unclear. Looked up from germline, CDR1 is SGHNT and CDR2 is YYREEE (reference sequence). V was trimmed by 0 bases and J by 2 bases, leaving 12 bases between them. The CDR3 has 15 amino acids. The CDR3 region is CASSLVAGFTYEQYF. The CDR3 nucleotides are TGTGCCAGCAGCTTGGTGGCAGGATTTACCTACGAGCAGTACTTC.

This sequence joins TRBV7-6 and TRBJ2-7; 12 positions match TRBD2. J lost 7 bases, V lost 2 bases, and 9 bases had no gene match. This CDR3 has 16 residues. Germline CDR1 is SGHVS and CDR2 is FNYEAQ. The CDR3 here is CASSLTSTSGSGEQYF. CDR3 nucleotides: TGTGCCAGCAGCTTAACCTCGACTAGCGGGAGCGGGGAGCAGTACTTC.

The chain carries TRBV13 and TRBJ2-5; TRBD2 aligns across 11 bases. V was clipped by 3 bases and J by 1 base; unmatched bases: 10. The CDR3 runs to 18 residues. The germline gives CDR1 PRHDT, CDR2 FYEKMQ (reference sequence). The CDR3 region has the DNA TGTGCCAGCAGCTTGATCCCTGCCGGGACTAGCGGCCAAGAGACCCAGTACTTC. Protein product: CASSLIPAGTSGQETQYF.

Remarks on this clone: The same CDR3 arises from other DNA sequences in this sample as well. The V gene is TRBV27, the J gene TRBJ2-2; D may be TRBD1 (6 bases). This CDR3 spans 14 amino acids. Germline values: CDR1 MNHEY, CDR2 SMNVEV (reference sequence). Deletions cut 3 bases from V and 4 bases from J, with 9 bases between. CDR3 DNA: TGTGCCAGCAGTTTGATAGGGGGCACCGGGGAGCTGTTTTTT. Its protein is CASSLIGGTGELFF.

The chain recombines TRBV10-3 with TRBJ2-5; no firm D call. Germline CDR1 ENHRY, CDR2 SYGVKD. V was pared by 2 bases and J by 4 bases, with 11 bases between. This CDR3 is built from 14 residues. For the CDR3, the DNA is TGTGCCATCAGTGAGGCGGAGTTGCCAGAGACCCAGTACTTC. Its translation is CAISEAELPETQYF.

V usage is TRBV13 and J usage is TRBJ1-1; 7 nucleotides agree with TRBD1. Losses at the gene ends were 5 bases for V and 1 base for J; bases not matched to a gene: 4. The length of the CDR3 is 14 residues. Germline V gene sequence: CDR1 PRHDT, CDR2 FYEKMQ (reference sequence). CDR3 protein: CASSPEGANTEAFF. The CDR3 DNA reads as TGTGCCAGCAGCCCCGAGGGGGCGAACACTGAAGCTTTCTTT.

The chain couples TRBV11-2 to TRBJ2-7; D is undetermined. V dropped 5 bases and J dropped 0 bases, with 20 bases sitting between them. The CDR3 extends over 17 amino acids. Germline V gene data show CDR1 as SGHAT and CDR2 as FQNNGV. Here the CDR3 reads CASSSTIGRPSSYEQYF. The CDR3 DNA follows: TGTGCCAGCAGCAGCACAATAGGACGGCCGAGCTCCTACGAGCAGTACTTC.

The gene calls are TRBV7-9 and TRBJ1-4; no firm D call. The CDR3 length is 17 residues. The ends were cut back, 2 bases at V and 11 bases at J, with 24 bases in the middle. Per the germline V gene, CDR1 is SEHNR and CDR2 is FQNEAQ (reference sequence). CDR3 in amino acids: CASSLITSVDLVGKLFF. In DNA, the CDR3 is TGTGCCAGCAGCTTAATAACTTCTGTGGATCTAGTGGGCAAACTGTTTTTT.

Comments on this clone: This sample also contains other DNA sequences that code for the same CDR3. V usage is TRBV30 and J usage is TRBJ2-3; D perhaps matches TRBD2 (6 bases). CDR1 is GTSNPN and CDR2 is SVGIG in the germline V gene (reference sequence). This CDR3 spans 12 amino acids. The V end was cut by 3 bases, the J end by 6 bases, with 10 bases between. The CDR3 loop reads CAWSLGGDTQYF. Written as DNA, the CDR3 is TGTGCCTGGAGCCTAGGAGGGGATACGCAGTATTTT.

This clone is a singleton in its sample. The CDR3 nucleotides read TGTGCCAGCAGTGTGGGGGGGGGCGCGAATTCACCCCTCCACTTT. This translates into CASSVGGGANSPLHF. V gene TRBV27 combines with J gene TRBJ1-6; D possibly corresponds to TRBD1 (6 bases). V lost 5 bases to trimming and J lost 7 bases, with 15 bases between them. This CDR3 spans 15 amino acids. The V gene's germline CDR1 is MNHEY and CDR2 SMNVEV (reference sequence).

The CDR3 is CASTRQGMNTEAFF. The CDR3, as DNA: TGTGCCAGCACAAGACAGGGTATGAACACTGAAGCTTTCTTT. The rearrangement uses TRBV6-1 and TRBJ1-1, with 7 bases that match TRBD1. The germline CDR1 and CDR2 sequences are MNHNS and SASEGT. Unmatched junction bases numbered 5, after V lost 7 bases and J lost 0 bases. The CDR3 consists of 14 residues.

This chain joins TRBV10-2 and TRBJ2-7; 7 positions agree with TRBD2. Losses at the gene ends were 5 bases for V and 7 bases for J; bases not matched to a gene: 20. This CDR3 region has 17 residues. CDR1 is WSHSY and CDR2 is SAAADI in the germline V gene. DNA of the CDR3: TGCGCCAGCAGTTTGGCTAGCGGACCCGCTCTCTTAAAAGAGCAGTACTTC. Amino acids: CASSLASGPALLKEQYF.

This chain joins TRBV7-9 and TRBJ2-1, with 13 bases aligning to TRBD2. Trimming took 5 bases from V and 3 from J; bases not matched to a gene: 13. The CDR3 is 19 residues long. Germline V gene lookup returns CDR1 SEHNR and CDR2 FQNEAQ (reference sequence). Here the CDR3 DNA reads TGTGCCAGCAGCACGCCCGGGACTAGCGGGATGATCGACTACAATGAGCAGTTCTTC. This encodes CASSTPGTSGMIDYNEQFF.

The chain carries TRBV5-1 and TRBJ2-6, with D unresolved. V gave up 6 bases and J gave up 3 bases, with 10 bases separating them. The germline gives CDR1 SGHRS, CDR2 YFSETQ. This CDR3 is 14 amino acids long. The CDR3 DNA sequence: TGCGCCAGCACCTCTGGATATGGGGCCAACGTCCTGACTTTC. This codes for CASTSGYGANVLTF.

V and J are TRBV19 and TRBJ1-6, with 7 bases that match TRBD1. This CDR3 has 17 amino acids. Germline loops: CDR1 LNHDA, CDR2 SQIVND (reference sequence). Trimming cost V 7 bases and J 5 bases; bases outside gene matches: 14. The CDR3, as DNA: TGTGCCAGTATCCATCTGGACAGGAAGCTTCATAATTCACCCCTCCACTTT. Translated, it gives CASIHLDRKLHNSPLHF.

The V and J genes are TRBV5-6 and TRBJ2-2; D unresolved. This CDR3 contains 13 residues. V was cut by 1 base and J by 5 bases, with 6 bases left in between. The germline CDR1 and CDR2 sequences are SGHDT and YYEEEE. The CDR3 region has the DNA TGTGCCAGCAGCTTGTGGGGAACCGGGGAGCTGTTTTTT. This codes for CASSLWGTGELFF.

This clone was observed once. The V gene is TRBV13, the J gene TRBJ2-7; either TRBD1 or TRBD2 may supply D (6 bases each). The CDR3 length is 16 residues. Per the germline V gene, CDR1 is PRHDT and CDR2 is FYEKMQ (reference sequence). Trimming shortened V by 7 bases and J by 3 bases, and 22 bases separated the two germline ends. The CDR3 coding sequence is TGTGCCAGCACCGAAAGAGGGGGGTTAAGGGGCTACGAGCAGTACTTC. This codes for CASTERGGLRGYEQYF.

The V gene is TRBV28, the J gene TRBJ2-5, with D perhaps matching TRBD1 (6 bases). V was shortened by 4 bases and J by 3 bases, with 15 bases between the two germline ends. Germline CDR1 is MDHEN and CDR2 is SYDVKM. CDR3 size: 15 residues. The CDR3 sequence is CASSSFTDSEETQYF. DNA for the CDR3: TGTGCCAGCAGTTCCTTTACGGACAGTGAAGAGACCCAGTACTTC.

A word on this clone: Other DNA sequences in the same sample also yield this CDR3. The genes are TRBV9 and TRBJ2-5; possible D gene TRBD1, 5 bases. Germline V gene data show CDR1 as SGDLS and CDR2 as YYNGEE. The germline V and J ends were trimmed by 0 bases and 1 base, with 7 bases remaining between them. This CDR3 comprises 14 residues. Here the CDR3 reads CASSVGGAQETQYF. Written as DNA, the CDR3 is TGTGCCAGCAGCGTAGGGGGCGCCCAAGAGACCCAGTACTTC. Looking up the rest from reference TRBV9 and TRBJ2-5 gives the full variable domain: DSGVTQTPKHLITATGQRVTLRCSPRSGDLSVYWYQQSLDQGLQFLIQYYNGEERAKGNILERFSAQQFPDLHSELNLSSLELGDSALYFCASSVGGAQETQYFGPGTRLLVL.

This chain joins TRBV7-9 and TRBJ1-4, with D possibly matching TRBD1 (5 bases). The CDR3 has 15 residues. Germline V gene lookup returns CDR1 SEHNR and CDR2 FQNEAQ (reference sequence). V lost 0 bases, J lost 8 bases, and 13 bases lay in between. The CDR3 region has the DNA TGTGCCAGCAGCTTAGCGAGGGAGGGGAGAGAAAAACTGTTTTTT. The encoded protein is CASSLAREGREKLFF.

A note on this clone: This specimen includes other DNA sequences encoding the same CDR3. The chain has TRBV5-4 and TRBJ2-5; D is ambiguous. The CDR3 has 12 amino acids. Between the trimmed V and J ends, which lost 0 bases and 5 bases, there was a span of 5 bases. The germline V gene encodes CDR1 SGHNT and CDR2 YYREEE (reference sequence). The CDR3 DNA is TGTGCCAGCAGCTTGGCCGGGGAGACCCAGTACTTC. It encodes CASSLAGETQYF.

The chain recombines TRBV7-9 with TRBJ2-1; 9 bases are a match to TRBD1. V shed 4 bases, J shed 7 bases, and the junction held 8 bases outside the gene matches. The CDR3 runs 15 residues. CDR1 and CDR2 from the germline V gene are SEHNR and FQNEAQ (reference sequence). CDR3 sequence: CASSSWTGAWNEQFF. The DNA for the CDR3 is TGTGCCAGCAGCTCCTGGACAGGGGCATGGAATGAGCAGTTCTTC.

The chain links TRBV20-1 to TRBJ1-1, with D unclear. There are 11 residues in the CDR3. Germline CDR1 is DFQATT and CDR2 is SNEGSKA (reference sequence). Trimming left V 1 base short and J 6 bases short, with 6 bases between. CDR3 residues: CSARVSAEAFF. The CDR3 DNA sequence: TGCAGTGCTAGAGTGTCTGCTGAAGCTTTCTTT.

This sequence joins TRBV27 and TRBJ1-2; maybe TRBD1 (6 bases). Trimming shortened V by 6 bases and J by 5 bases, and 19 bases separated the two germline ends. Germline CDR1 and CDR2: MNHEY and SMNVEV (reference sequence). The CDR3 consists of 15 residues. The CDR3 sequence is CASRIGGGSGYGYTF. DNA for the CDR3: TGTGCCAGCAGGATTGGCGGGGGCAGCGGGTATGGCTACACCTTC.